This TCR beta chain was documented in a study of T cells in Graves' hyperthyroidism and ophthalmopathy. Study-wide background: Prior to any treatment, at the point of initial diagnosis, peripheral blood was collected.

RNA transcripts provided the source from which TCR beta CDR3 regions were amplified. The primer set for the first-round RT-PCR of the TCR CDR3 was HTBI. A single record per CDR3 protein comes from TCRdb applying MiXCR to the multiplex PCR reads. Of 400,000 to 450,000 distinct CDR3 sequences in the sample, 14% to 15% were seen once. General observations from the study: Ophthalmopathy was predicted by the model a median of 6.5 months ahead of onset.

Remarks on this clonotype: As yet, its antigen is unknown.

Trimming removed 1 base at V and 7 bases at J, with 17 bases between. The CDR3 extends over 15 amino acids. Germline assignment: CDR1 SGHVS and CDR2 FQNEAQ. The receptor was isolated from a man aged 18 to 30 with Graves' ophthalmopathy. This rearrangement joins TRBV7-8 to TRBJ2-7, with unresolved D. Sequences were obtained from blood. Here the CDR3 reads CASSLDHDQKWEQYF. Written as DNA, the CDR3 is TGTGCCAGCAGCTTAGATCATGATCAGAAATGGGAGCAGTACTTC.